This entry features one T cell receptor (beta chain) sequence. The antigen remains unidentified. 13 Jbeta primers and 60 Vbeta primers were used for the PCR. The protocol was immunoSEQ multiplex PCR, while the TCRdb copy is restricted to in-frame clones and leaves out a portion. The sample consists of 120,000 or so clones, around three quarters of them appearing once. The sample belongs to a study of cytomegalovirus exposure and HLA in healthy donors. With V trimmed by 7 bases and J by 8 bases, 13 bases remained unmatched. The CDR3 length is 14 residues. Germline V CDR1 and CDR2: SNHLY, FYNNEI. Findings of the study overall: Cytomegalovirus-associated TCR beta chains were listed, numbering under 200. TCR beta chain V- and J-gene trimming was linked, in a later analysis, to a missense variant in DCLRE1C. Productive rates of about 87% or about 30% were seen for most TCR beta V segments in an earlier analysis.

This clonotype was sampled from a man between 25 and 39 years old in good health and CMV-seronegative. The chain combines TRBV2 with TRBJ1-2, with TRBD1 matching over 7 bases. The sequenced material came from PBMCs. The chain's CDR3 is CASIKDRGGGGYTF. Here the CDR3 DNA reads TGTGCCAGCATCAAGGACAGAGGGGGCGGGGGCTACACCTTC. The entire variable domain, with the rest obtained from reference TRBV2 and TRBJ1-2, is as follows: EPEVTQTPSHQVTQMGQEVILRCVPISNHLYFYWYRQILGQKVEFLVSFYNNEISEKSEIFDDQFSVERPDGSNFTLKIRSTKLEDSAMYFCASIKDRGGGGYTFGSGTRLTVV.